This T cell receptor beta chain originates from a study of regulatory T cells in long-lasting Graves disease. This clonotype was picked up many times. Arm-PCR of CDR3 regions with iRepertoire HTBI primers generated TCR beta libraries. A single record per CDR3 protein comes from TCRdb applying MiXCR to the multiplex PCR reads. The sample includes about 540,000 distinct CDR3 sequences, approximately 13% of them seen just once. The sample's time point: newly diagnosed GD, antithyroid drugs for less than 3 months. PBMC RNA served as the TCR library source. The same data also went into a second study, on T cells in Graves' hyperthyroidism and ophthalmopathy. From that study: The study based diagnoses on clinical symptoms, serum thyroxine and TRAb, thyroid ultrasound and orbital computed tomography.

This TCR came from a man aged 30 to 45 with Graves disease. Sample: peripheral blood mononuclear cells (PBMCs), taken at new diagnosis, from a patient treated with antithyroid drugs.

CDR3 region: CASSPGGSGPYNEQFF. In DNA, the CDR3 is TGTGCCAGCAGTCCAGGGGGGTCAGGGCCTTACAATGAGCAGTTCTTC. The rearrangement uses TRBV12-3 or TRBV12-4 and TRBJ2-1; D perhaps matches TRBD1 (7 bases). The CDR3 contains 16 residues. V lost 5 bases, J lost 4 bases, and 18 bases lay in between.